Presented here are 32 T cell receptor beta chains from one specimen sequenced in a study of cytomegalovirus exposure and HLA in healthy donors. PCR involved 60 Vbeta and 13 Jbeta primers. Produced via immunoSEQ multiplex PCR; TCRdb's table is partial and in-frame only. This sample yields roughly 110,000 clones, of which 70% to 85% are seen a single time; 11% belongs to the top ten. Sequencing used PBMCs. The receptors derive from a man aged 35 to 55 in good health and CMV-seropositive.

This clone was counted between two and nine times. The chain joins TRBV7-9 to TRBJ1-3; D is unclear. Trimming took off 5 bases at V and 0 bases at J, with 8 bases between the two ends. CDR3 length: 14 residues. Germline assignment: CDR1 SEHNR and CDR2 FQNEAQ (reference sequence). Here the CDR3 DNA reads TGTGCCAGCAGCCCCCCCAGCTCTGGAAACACCATATATTTT. The encoded protein is CASSPPSSGNTIYF.

On this clone itself: The junction departs from germline at one end; a sequencing error may be responsible. This chain connects TRBV9 to TRBJ2-6; 8 nucleotides line up with TRBD2. The CDR3 is made up of 18 amino acids. Germline V gene sequence: CDR1 SGDLS, CDR2 YYNGEE. CDR3 residues: CASSPSGGGLSGANGLTF. DNA of the CDR3: TGTGCCAGCAGCCCATCGGGGGGGGGCCTCTCTGGGGCCAACGGCCTGACTTTC.

The chain is built from TRBV11-2 and TRBJ1-5; D is ambiguous. V lost 5 bases and J lost 9, with 11 bases in between. Germline loops: CDR1 SGHAT, CDR2 FQNNGV. The CDR3 consists of 12 residues. In DNA, the CDR3 is TGTGCCAGCAGCCCCGAAGAGTGGCCCCAGCATTTT. Its protein is CASSPEEWPQHF. The variable domain in full, completed from reference TRBV11-2 and TRBJ1-5, reads EAGVAQSPRYKIIEKRQSVAFWCNPISGHATLYWYQQILGQGPKLLIQFQNNGVVDDSQLPKDRFSAERLKGVDSTLKIQPAKLEDSAVYLCASSPEEWPQHFGDGTRLSIL.

The V gene is TRBV27, the J gene TRBJ2-7, with 11 bases aligning to TRBD1. The germline V gene has CDR1 MNHEY and CDR2 SMNVEV (reference sequence). This CDR3 contains 16 residues. The V segment lost 7 bases and the J segment 3 bases; nucleotides outside the gene matches: 11. CDR3 in amino acids: CASTSRGTGGGYEQYF. CDR3 coding DNA: TGTGCCAGCACCTCAAGGGGGACAGGGGGAGGCTACGAGCAGTACTTC.

The V and J genes are TRBV25-1 and TRBJ1-2, with 7 bases lining up with TRBD1. The CDR3 sequence is 15 residues long. From germline, CDR1 is MGHDK and CDR2 SYGVNS. J gave up 2 bases and V 4 bases, and 7 bases lay outside the gene matches. The CDR3 is CASSVRTTGNYGYTF. For the CDR3, the DNA is TGTGCCAGCAGTGTTCGAACGACAGGGAACTATGGCTACACCTTC.

This clone was picked up one time. J is TRBJ1-1 and V is TRBV5-1; tentatively, D is TRBD1 (5 bases). CDR1 is SGHRS, CDR2 YFSETQ, per germline. CDR3 length: 15 amino acids. Trimming took 3 bases from V and 3 from J, leaving 15 bases between them. The CDR3 DNA sequence: TGCGCCAGCAGCTCCGTGTGGGGGGTCGACACTGAAGCTTTCTTT. It translates to CASSSVWGVDTEAFF.

A few counts support this clone. The chain is built from TRBV14 and TRBJ1-1; D is undetermined. CDR3 length: 13 amino acids. Germline V gene sequence: CDR1 SGHDN, CDR2 FVKESK. Between the trimmed V and J ends, which lost 4 bases and 0 bases, there was a span of 6 bases. The CDR3 sequence is CASSRQMNTEAFF. The CDR3 DNA sequence: TGTGCCAGCAGCCGACAAATGAACACTGAAGCTTTCTTT.

V usage is TRBV5-8 and J usage is TRBJ2-7; TRBD1 aligns across 8 bases. The ends lost 1 base at V and 3 bases at J; junction bases unmatched: 6. Germline V gives CDR1 SGHTS, CDR2 YDEGEE. The CDR3 contains 15 residues. As DNA, the CDR3 is TGTGCCAGCAGCTTGATCGGACAGGGCCTCTACGAGCAGTACTTC. Protein sequence: CASSLIGQGLYEQYF.

This clone has more than one count but fewer than ten. J is TRBJ1-4 and V is TRBV7-2; D is unclear. The CDR3 is 13 amino acids. The V gene's germline CDR1 is SGHTA and CDR2 FQGNSA. V dropped 3 bases and J dropped 8 bases, with 10 bases sitting between them. Here the CDR3 DNA reads TGTGCCAGCAGCTTGGTAGTCGAGGAAAAACTGTTTTTT. Protein: CASSLVVEEKLFF.

The gene calls are TRBV5-1 and TRBJ1-4, with 7 bases fitting TRBD1. Germline V lookup: CDR1 SGHRS, CDR2 YFSETQ. After removal of 4 bases from V and 3 bases from J, the junction contained 6 bases not matched to a gene. The CDR3 loop spans 15 amino acids. For the CDR3, the DNA is TGCGCCAGCAGCGCGACAGGGTTCTCTAATGAAAAACTGTTTTTT. It translates to CASSATGFSNEKLFF.

CDR3 protein: CASSQDGQGKQFF. The CDR3 DNA is TGCGCCAGCAGCCAAGATGGACAGGGGAAGCAGTTCTTC. The chain joins TRBV4-3 to TRBJ2-1; 9 bases fit TRBD1. Germline V gene sequence: CDR1 LGHNA, CDR2 YSLEER. After removal of 0 bases from V and 11 bases from J, the junction contained 2 bases not matched to a gene. The length of the CDR3 is 13 residues.

The chain employs TRBV28 and TRBJ2-2; TRBD2 aligns across 9 bases. The germline gives CDR1 MDHEN, CDR2 SYDVKM. CDR3 size: 17 residues. Trimming cost V 5 bases and J 5 bases; bases outside gene matches: 12. The CDR3 region has the DNA TGTGCCAGCAGTCTCCTCCTCAGGAGCGGGGGGACCGGGGAGCTGTTTTTT. Protein product: CASSLLLRSGGTGELFF. Full variable domain (outside the CDR3, taken from reference TRBV28 and TRBJ2-2): DVKVTQSSRYLVKRTGEKVFLECVQDMDHENMFWYRQDPGLGLRLIYFSYDVKMKEKGDIPEGYSVSREKKERFSLILESASTNQTSMYLCASSLLLRSGGTGELFFGEGSRLTVL.

This chain joins TRBV10-3 and TRBJ2-2, with D perhaps matching TRBD1 (6 bases). Per germline, CDR1 ENHRY and CDR2 SYGVKD. The V gene lost 0 bases and the J gene lost 1 base, with 6 bases spanning the gap. The CDR3 is made up of 15 amino acids. The CDR3 here is CAISESGGNTGELFF. The CDR3 DNA reads as TGTGCCATCAGTGAGTCAGGGGGGAACACCGGGGAGCTGTTTTTT.

J is TRBJ2-5 and V is TRBV28; weak D call: TRBD2 (7 bases). There are 15 residues in the CDR3. Per the germline V gene, CDR1 is MDHEN and CDR2 is SYDVKM. With 8 bases removed from V and 3 bases from J, the gap between germline ends came to 19 bases. This chain's CDR3 is CASGVGGGLEETQYF. The CDR3 nucleotides are TGTGCCAGCGGAGTAGGGGGGGGATTAGAAGAGACCCAGTACTTC.

The chain joins TRBV7-9 to TRBJ1-4; 9 bases are a match to TRBD1. Germline values: CDR1 SEHNR, CDR2 FQNEAQ (reference sequence). The CDR3 has 18 amino acids. V was clipped by 5 bases and J by 2 bases; unmatched bases: 12. The CDR3 spells CASSPGQGQGSTNEKLFF. The DNA of the CDR3 is TGTGCCAGCAGCCCAGGCCAGGGACAGGGATCGACTAATGAAAAACTGTTTTTT.

J is TRBJ2-7 and V is TRBV5-1; 8 bases map to TRBD1. This CDR3 contains 14 residues. Germline V gene lookup returns CDR1 SGHRS and CDR2 YFSETQ. With 2 bases clipped from V and 4 bases from J, the junction kept 5 bases outside the gene matches. This CDR3 reads CASSFGTGAYEQYF. The CDR3 region has the DNA TGCGCCAGCAGCTTTGGGACAGGCGCTTACGAGCAGTACTTC.

The chain is built from TRBV6-5 and TRBJ1-5, with D unresolved. Germline V gene lookup returns CDR1 MNHEY and CDR2 SVGAGI. Trimming took off 5 bases at V and 0 bases at J, with 5 bases between the two ends. The CDR3 spans 13 residues. CDR3 nucleotides: TGTGCCAGCAGTCGGTATAGCAATCAGCCCCAGCATTTT. Translated, it gives CASSRYSNQPQHF.

This clone has only a few counts. The V and J genes are TRBV19 and TRBJ2-3, with D perhaps TRBD2 (6 bases). The CDR3 is 14 amino acids. Trimming took 9 bases from V and 3 from J, leaving 16 bases between them. Germline CDR1 and CDR2: LNHDA and SQIVND (reference sequence). The CDR3 region has the DNA TGTGCCAGCGCCCGGGCGGGGATTACAGATACGCAGTATTTT. This sequence encodes CASARAGITDTQYF.

The V call is TRBV4-1, the J call TRBJ2-1; 13 nucleotides align to TRBD2. V lost 3 bases and J lost 5; bases outside the gene matches: 4. Germline lookup yields CDR1 MGHRA and CDR2 YSYEKL. The CDR3 runs 16 residues. CDR3: CASSHPGLAGDNEQFF. Here the CDR3 DNA reads TGCGCCAGCAGCCATCCCGGACTAGCGGGGGACAATGAGCAGTTCTTC.

The rearrangement links TRBV19 to TRBJ2-5; TRBD1 aligns across 9 bases. Germline CDR1 and CDR2: LNHDA and SQIVND (reference sequence). The J segment lost 3 bases and the V segment lost 5 bases, leaving 4 bases of the junction unmatched. CDR3 length: 14 amino acids. CDR3 amino acids: CASSGWTGEETQYF. Written as DNA, the CDR3 is TGTGCCAGTAGTGGGTGGACAGGGGAAGAGACCCAGTACTTC. Using reference TRBV19 and TRBJ2-5 for the parts outside the CDR3, the full variable domain is DGGITQSPKYLFRKEGQNVTLSCEQNLNHDAMYWYRQDPGQGLRLIYYSQIVNDFQKGDIAEGYSVSREKKESFPLTVTSAQKNPTAFYLCASSGWTGEETQYFGPGTRLLVL.

The rearrangement joins TRBV11-2 to TRBJ1-4; D perhaps matches TRBD1 (6 bases). Germline V gene lookup returns CDR1 SGHAT and CDR2 FQNNGV. The CDR3 contains 14 residues. V gave up 6 bases and J gave up 8 bases, with 16 bases separating them. CDR3 loop: CASRFRTVNEKLFF. CDR3 nucleotide sequence: TGTGCCAGCAGGTTTAGGACAGTCAACGAAAAACTGTTTTTT.

The chain couples TRBV4-2 to TRBJ2-3; 8 bases are a match to TRBD2. V lost 5 bases, J lost 4 bases, and 14 bases stayed unmatched. Germline V gives CDR1 LGHNA, CDR2 YNFKEQ. The CDR3 has 17 amino acids. The CDR3 is CASSSSAGGQGSDTQYF. The DNA for the CDR3 is TGTGCCAGCAGCTCCTCGGCGGGGGGCCAGGGATCAGATACGCAGTATTTT.

The V gene is TRBV28, the J gene TRBJ2-5; the D gene is possibly TRBD1 (6 bases). This CDR3 has 12 residues. Germline loops: CDR1 MDHEN, CDR2 SYDVKM. V lost 8 bases to trimming and J lost 2 bases, with 9 bases between them. CDR3 DNA sequence: TGTGCCAGCGGCAGGGGACAAGAGACCCAGTACTTC. Protein: CASGRGQETQYF.

This clone has just a few counts. This chain links TRBV7-3 with TRBJ2-2, with a tentative D call TRBD1 (6 bases). The CDR3 has 14 residues. Trimming stripped 0 bases from V and 13 bases from J, with 15 bases between. Looked up from germline, CDR1 is SGHTA and CDR2 is FQGTGA. The CDR3 bases are TGTGCCAGCAGCTTAACAGGGGGTCGGGACGTGCTGTTTTTT. Translation gives CASSLTGGRDVLFF.

This clone came up a few times. The chain links TRBV6-1 to TRBJ2-7, with TRBD1 matching 8 bases. This CDR3 contains 15 residues. Germline CDR1 MNHNS, CDR2 SASEGT. Trimming removed 7 bases from V and 0 bases from J; junction bases left unmatched: 8. The CDR3 DNA is TGTGCCAGCAAGACTACCGGGACAGGCTCCTACGAGCAGTACTTC. This encodes CASKTTGTGSYEQYF.

The CDR3 DNA follows: TGTGCCAGCAGCGTAGGCGGGACAGCCAAAAACTATGGCTACACCTTC. Protein sequence: CASSVGGTAKNYGYTF. This chain links TRBV9 with TRBJ1-2; 7 bases map to TRBD1. The germline gives CDR1 SGDLS, CDR2 YYNGEE. The CDR3 covers 16 residues. With 0 bases clipped from V and 2 bases from J, the junction kept 7 bases outside the gene matches.

The chain carries TRBV6-1 and TRBJ1-5; possibly TRBD1 for D (6 bases). Germline V gives CDR1 MNHNS, CDR2 SASEGT. The CDR3 runs 14 residues. The V end lost 6 bases, the J end lost 7 bases, and 16 bases lay between the germline ends. The CDR3 bases are TGTGCCAGCAGGGTGGACAGCGTGGTACAGCCCCAGCATTTT. It yields the protein CASRVDSVVQPQHF.

The V and J genes are TRBV2 and TRBJ2-7, with 10 bases that match TRBD2. This CDR3 has 16 amino acids. Germline CDR1 is SNHLY and CDR2 is FYNNEI. V was clipped by 7 bases and J by 0 bases; unmatched bases: 9. CDR3 sequence (DNA): TGTGCCAGCAAGTCCCTCCTAGCGGGGGACTCCTACGAGCAGTACTTC. It specifies CASKSLLAGDSYEQYF.

V usage is TRBV7-9 and J usage is TRBJ2-7, with D uncertain. The CDR3 is 15 amino acids. Germline-derived CDR1 and CDR2 are SEHNR and FQNEAQ (reference sequence). The V end was cut by 5 bases, the J end by 3 bases, with 17 bases between. The DNA of the CDR3 is TGTGCCAGCAGCCCCCCCGAACACCTCTTCTACGAGCAGTACTTC. Its translation: CASSPPEHLFYEQYF.

This rearrangement joins TRBV6-5 to TRBJ2-7; D is unclear. Per the germline V gene, CDR1 is MNHEY and CDR2 is SVGAGI. V was pared by 6 bases and J by 2 bases, with 11 bases between. The length of the CDR3 is 13 residues. CDR3: CASSQPPAYEQYF. In nucleotides, the CDR3 is TGTGCCAGCAGCCAACCCCCGGCCTACGAGCAGTACTTC.

This clone was recorded once. The gene calls are TRBV5-1 and TRBJ2-7; 10 bases line up with TRBD1. The V gene's germline CDR1 is SGHRS and CDR2 YFSETQ. The CDR3 consists of 17 residues. The V and J ends lost 4 bases and 3 bases, in that order; junction bases with no gene match: 13. The chain's CDR3 is CASSPTGGTGEFYEQYF. The DNA of the CDR3 is TGCGCCAGCAGCCCGACAGGGGGCACAGGGGAGTTCTACGAGCAGTACTTC.

This clone was observed a single time. The rearrangement links TRBV5-1 to TRBJ1-6; TRBD1 agrees at 7 bases. The V segment lost 1 base and the J segment 9 bases; nucleotides outside the gene matches: 10. CDR1 SGHRS and CDR2 YFSETQ come from the germline V gene. The CDR3 covers 16 residues. CDR3 residues: CASSLLSGGKSSPLHF. CDR3 coding DNA: TGCGCCAGCAGCTTGTTGTCAGGGGGGAAGAGTTCACCCCTCCACTTT.